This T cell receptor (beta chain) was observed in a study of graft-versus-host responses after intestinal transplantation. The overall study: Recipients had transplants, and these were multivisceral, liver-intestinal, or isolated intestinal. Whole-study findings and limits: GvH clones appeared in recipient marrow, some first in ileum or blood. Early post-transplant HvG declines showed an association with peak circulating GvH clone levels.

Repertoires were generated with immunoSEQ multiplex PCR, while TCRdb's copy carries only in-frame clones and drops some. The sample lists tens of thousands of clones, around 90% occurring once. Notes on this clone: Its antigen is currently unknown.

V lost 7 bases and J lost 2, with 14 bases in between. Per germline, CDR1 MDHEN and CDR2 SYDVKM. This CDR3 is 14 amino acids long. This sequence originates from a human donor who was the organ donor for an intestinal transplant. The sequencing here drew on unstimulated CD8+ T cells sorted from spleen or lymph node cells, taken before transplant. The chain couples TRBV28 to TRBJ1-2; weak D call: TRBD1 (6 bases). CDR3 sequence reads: CASILQGLNYGYTF. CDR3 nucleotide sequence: TGTGCCAGCATCCTACAGGGTTTGAACTATGGCTACACCTTC.